These 11 T cell receptor beta chains originate from one sample sequenced in a study of early T cells in non-severe SARS-CoV-2 infection. TCRdb fed the 5' RACE reads into MiXCR, producing one record per CDR3 protein. The sample has about 44,000 distinct CDR3 sequences, around 6.1% seen once. The starting material was whole blood, obtained at baseline. The receptors here all came from an adult who was a healthcare worker with PCR-confirmed SARS-CoV-2 infection or an uninfected control (not recorded which).

This clonotype was seen many times. The gene calls are TRBV28 and TRBJ2-3; 8 bases agree with TRBD2. CDR3 length: 12 residues. The V segment lost 8 bases and the J segment 6 bases; nucleotides outside the gene matches: 4. In germline, CDR1 is MDHEN, CDR2 SYDVKM. CDR3 amino acids: CASGTSTDTQYF. The CDR3, as DNA: TGTGCCAGCGGGACTAGTACGGATACGCAGTATTTT.

The table lists this clonotype with many counts. The chain employs TRBV2 and TRBJ1-1; D perhaps matches TRBD1 (5 bases). Looked up from germline, CDR1 is SNHLY and CDR2 is FYNNEI. The CDR3 spans 12 residues. Trimming left V 5 bases short and J 4 bases short, with 8 bases between. CDR3 amino acids: CASSRGGTEAFF. The CDR3 DNA reads as TGTGCCAGCAGTAGGGGAGGCACTGAAGCTTTCTTT.

This clonotype was seen at least ten times. V and J are TRBV5-1 and TRBJ2-5, with 7 bases identical to TRBD2. Unmatched junction bases numbered 9, after V lost 0 bases and J lost 4 bases. From germline, CDR1 is SGHRS and CDR2 YFSETQ. This CDR3 spans 16 amino acids. The CDR3 reads CASSLDQAGVGETQYF. CDR3 nucleotide sequence: TGCGCCAGCAGCTTGGATCAGGCGGGAGTAGGAGAGACCCAGTACTTC.

This chain uses TRBV10-3 with TRBJ2-1; 9 nucleotides align to TRBD1. CDR3 length: 14 amino acids. Germline V CDR1 and CDR2: ENHRY, SYGVKD. Trimming at V came to 1 base and at J to 9 bases, leaving 4 bases not matched to a gene. The CDR3 bases are TGTGCCATCAGTGAGTTACAGGGGGCGCGTGAGCAGTTCTTC. This sequence encodes CAISELQGAREQFF.

This clonotype was counted many times. In DNA, the CDR3 is TGTGCCAGCAGCTTCGGGGTCGAGACCCAGTACTTC. It codes for CASSFGVETQYF. The gene calls are TRBV7-9 and TRBJ2-5; the D gene is possibly TRBD2 (5 bases). This CDR3 has 12 residues. With 3 bases removed from V and 5 bases from J, the gap between germline ends came to 7 bases. Per germline, CDR1 SEHNR and CDR2 FQNEAQ (reference sequence).

This clonotype was observed many times. The genes are TRBV5-1 and TRBJ2-5; 7 bases line up with TRBD2. CDR1 SGHRS and CDR2 YFSETQ come from the germline V gene. The CDR3 contains 13 residues. V was clipped by 6 bases and J by 2 bases; unmatched bases: 4. CDR3 DNA: TGCGCCAGCACCAGCGGGGAACAAGAGACCCAGTACTTC. It codes for CASTSGEQETQYF.

The chain recombines TRBV28 with TRBJ1-2; D not certain. Germline CDR1 and CDR2: MDHEN and SYDVKM. Trimming left V 3 bases short and J 4 bases short, with 12 bases between. The CDR3 covers 14 residues. In DNA, the CDR3 is TGTGCCAGCAGTTTTACCCAGTTTGGCTATGGCTACACCTTC. This sequence encodes CASSFTQFGYGYTF.

This clonotype came up many times. The chain joins TRBV11-2 to TRBJ2-7; D is possibly TRBD1 (6 bases). The CDR3 consists of 14 residues. V dropped 5 bases and J dropped 5 bases, with 16 bases sitting between them. The germline V gene encodes CDR1 SGHAT and CDR2 FQNNGV. CDR3 protein: CASSLGYRTDEQYF. CDR3 nucleotides: TGTGCCAGCAGCCTAGGATATCGGACAGACGAGCAGTACTTC.

This clonotype showed up many times. This chain joins TRBV7-9 and TRBJ2-1, with D perhaps matching TRBD2 (6 bases). V was cut by 5 bases and J by 9 bases, with 14 bases left in between. CDR3 length: 13 amino acids. Germline values: CDR1 SEHNR, CDR2 FQNEAQ (reference sequence). The chain's CDR3 is CASSPSLGGEQFF. DNA for the CDR3: TGTGCCAGCAGCCCCAGCTTGGGGGGTGAGCAGTTCTTC.

The chain recombines TRBV27 with TRBJ2-7; D is ambiguous. The ends were cut back, 5 bases at V and 8 bases at J, with 16 bases in the middle. The CDR3 loop spans 13 amino acids. From germline, CDR1 is MNHEY and CDR2 SMNVEV (reference sequence). This chain's CDR3 is CASSQSYEWQQYF. In nucleotides, the CDR3 is TGTGCCAGCAGTCAGAGTTACGAGTGGCAGCAGTACTTC.

This clonotype has ten or more counts. The chain combines TRBV4-3 with TRBJ2-3; 7 bases are a match to TRBD2. J gave up 0 bases and V 1 base, and 7 bases lay outside the gene matches. Germline assignment: CDR1 LGHNA and CDR2 YSLEER. This CDR3 is 17 amino acids long. The CDR3 reads CASSQGWLAASTDTQYF. Written as DNA, the CDR3 is TGCGCCAGCAGCCAAGGGTGGCTAGCGGCTAGCACAGATACGCAGTATTTT.